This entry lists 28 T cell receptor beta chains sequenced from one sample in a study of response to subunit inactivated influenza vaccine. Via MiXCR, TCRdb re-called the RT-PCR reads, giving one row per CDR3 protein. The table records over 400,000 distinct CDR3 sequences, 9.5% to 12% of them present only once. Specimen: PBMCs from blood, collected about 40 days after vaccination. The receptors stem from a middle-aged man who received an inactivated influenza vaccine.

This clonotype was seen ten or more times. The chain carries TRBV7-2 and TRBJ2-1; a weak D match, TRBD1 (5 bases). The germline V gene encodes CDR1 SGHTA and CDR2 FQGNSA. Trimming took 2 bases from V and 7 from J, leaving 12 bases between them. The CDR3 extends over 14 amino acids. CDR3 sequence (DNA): TGTGCCAGCAGCTTAACGGCCGCAGGGAATGAGCAGTTCTTC. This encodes CASSLTAAGNEQFF.

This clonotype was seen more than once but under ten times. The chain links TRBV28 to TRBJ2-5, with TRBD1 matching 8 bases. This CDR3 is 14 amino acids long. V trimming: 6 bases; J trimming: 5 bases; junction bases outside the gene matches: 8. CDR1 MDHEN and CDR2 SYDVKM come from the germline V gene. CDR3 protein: CASRRQGLVETQYF. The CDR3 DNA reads TGTGCCAGCAGGCGACAGGGGCTGGTCGAGACCCAGTACTTC.

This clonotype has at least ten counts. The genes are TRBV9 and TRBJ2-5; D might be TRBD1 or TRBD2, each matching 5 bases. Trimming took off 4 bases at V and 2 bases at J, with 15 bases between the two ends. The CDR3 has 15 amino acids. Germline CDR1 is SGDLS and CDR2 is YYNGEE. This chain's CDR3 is CASSPRGPGQETQYF. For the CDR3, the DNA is TGTGCCAGCAGCCCCCGGGGACCCGGGCAAGAGACCCAGTACTTC.

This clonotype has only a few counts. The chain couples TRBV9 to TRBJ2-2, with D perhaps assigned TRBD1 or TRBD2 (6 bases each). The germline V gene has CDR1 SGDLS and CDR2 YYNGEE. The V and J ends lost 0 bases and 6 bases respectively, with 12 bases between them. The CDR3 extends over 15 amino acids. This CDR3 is CASSVDPGAAGELFF. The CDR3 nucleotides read TGTGCCAGCAGCGTAGACCCGGGGGCAGCCGGGGAGCTGTTTTTT.

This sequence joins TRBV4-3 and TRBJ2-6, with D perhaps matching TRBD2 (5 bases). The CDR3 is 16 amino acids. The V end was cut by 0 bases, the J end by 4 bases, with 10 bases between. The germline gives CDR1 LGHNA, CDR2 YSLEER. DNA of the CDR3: TGCGCCAGCAGCCAAGAACGGGGTACCGGGGCCAACGTCCTGACTTTC. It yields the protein CASSQERGTGANVLTF.

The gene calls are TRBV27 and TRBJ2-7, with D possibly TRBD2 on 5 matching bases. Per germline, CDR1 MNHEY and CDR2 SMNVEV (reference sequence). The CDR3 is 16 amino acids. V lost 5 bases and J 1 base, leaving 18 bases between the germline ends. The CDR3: CASSLSAWERSYEQYF. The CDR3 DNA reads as TGTGCCAGCAGTCTTTCGGCGTGGGAGAGGTCCTACGAGCAGTACTTC.

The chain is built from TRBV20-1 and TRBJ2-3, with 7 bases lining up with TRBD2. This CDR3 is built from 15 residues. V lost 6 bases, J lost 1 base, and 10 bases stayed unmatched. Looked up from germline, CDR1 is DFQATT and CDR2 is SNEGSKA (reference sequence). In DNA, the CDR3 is TGCAGTGCCCTACGGGACTATACTCGCACAGATACGCAGTATTTT. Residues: CSALRDYTRTDTQYF.

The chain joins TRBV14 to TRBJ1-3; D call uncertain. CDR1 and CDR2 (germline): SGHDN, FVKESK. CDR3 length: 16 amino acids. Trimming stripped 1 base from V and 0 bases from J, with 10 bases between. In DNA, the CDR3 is TGTGCCAGCAGCCAAGTCGGGTTAAACTCTGGAAACACCATATATTTT. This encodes CASSQVGLNSGNTIYF.

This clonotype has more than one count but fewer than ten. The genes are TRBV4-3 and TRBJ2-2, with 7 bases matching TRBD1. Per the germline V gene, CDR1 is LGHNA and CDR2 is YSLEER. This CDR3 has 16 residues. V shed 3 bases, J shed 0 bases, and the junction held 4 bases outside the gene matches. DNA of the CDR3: TGCGCCAGCAGCCAGGGGACAGCGACGAACACCGGGGAGCTGTTTTTT. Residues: CASSQGTATNTGELFF.

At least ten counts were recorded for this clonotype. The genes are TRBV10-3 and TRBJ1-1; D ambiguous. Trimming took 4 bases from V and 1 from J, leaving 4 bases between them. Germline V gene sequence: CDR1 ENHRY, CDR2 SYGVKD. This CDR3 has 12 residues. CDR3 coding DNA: TGTGCCATCAGTGGCAAGAACACTGAAGCTTTCTTT. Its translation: CAISGKNTEAFF.

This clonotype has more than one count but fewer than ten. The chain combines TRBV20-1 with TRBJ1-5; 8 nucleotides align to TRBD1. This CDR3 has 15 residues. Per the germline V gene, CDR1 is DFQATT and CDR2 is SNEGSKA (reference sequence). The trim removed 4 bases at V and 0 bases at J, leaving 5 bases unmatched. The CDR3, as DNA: TGCAGTGCTACCACCGGGACAGGTAGCAATCAGCCCCAGCATTTT. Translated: CSATTGTGSNQPQHF.

CDR3 sequence reads: CASSSRVQETQYF. The DNA for the CDR3 is TGTGCCAGCAGTTCCCGAGTTCAAGAGACCCAGTACTTC. The rearrangement uses TRBV28 and TRBJ2-5; D unresolved. Trimming pared 4 bases from V and 2 bases from J, leaving 8 bases between. Germline CDR1 and CDR2: MDHEN and SYDVKM. CDR3 length: 13 residues. The full variable domain, rest sourced from reference TRBV28 and TRBJ2-5, is DVKVTQSSRYLVKRTGEKVFLECVQDMDHENMFWYRQDPGLGLRLIYFSYDVKMKEKGDIPEGYSVSREKKERFSLILESASTNQTSMYLCASSSRVQETQYFGPGTRLLVL.

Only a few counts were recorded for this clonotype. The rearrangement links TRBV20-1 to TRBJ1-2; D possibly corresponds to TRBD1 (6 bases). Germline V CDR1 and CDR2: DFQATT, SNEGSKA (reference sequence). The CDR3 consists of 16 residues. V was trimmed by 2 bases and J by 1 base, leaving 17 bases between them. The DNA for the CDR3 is TGCAGTGCTAGAAAGTGGGGGGACACTCTTAACTATGGCTACACCTTC. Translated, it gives CSARKWGDTLNYGYTF.

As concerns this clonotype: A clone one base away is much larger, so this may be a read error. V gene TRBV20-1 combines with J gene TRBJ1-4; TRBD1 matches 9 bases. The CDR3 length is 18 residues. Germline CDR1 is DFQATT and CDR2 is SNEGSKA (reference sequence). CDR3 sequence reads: CCARDLGTGSATNEKLFF. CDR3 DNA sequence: TGCTGTGCTAGAGATTTGGGGACAGGGAGTGCAACTAATGAAAAACTGTTTTTT.

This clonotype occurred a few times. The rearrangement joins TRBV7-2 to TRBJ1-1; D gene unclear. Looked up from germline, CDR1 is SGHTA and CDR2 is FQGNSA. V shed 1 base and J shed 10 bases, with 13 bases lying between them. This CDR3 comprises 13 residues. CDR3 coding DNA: TGTGCCAGCAGCTTAGAGGCGTGGGTGGTAGCTTTCTTT. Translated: CASSLEAWVVAFF.

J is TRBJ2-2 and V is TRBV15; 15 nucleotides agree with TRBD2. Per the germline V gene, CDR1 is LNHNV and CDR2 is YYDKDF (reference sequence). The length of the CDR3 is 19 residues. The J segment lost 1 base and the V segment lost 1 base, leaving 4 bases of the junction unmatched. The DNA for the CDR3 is TGTGCCACCAGCAGAGTCGGACTAGCGGGGGGGCAGAACACCGGGGAGCTGTTTTTT. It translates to CATSRVGLAGGQNTGELFF.

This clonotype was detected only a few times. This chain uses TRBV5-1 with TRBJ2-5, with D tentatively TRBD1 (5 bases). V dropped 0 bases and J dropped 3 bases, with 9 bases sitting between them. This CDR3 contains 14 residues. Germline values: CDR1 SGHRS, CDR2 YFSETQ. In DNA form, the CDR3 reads TGCGCCAGCAGCTTGGCCCCCAGGGAAGAGACCCAGTACTTC. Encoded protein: CASSLAPREETQYF.

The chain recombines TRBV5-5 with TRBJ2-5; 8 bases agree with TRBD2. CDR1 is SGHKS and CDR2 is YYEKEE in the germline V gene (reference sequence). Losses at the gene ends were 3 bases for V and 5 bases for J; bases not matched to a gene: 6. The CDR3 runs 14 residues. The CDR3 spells CASSWGLVRETQYF. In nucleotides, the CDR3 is TGTGCCAGCAGCTGGGGACTAGTTCGGGAGACCCAGTACTTC.

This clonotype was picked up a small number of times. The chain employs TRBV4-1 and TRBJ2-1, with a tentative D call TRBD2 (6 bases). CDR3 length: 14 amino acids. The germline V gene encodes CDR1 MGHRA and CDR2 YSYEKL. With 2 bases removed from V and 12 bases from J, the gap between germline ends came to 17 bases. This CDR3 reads CASSQTAGGGRQFF. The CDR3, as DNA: TGCGCCAGCAGCCAAACGGCCGGGGGAGGCAGGCAGTTCTTC.

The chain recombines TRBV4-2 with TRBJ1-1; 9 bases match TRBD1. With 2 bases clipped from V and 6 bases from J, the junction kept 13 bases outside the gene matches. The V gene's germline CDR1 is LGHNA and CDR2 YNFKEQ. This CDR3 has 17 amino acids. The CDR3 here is CASSQTGTGQRRAEAFF. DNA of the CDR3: TGTGCCAGCAGCCAAACCGGGACAGGGCAAAGGAGGGCTGAAGCTTTCTTT.

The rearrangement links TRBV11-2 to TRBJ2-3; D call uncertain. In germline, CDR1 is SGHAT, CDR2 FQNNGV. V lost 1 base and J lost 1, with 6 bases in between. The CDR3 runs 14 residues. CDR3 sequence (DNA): TGTGCCAGCAGCTTAGTTTGGGGCACAGATACGCAGTATTTT. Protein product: CASSLVWGTDTQYF. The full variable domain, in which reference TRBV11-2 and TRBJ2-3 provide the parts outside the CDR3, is EAGVAQSPRYKIIEKRQSVAFWCNPISGHATLYWYQQILGQGPKLLIQFQNNGVVDDSQLPKDRFSAERLKGVDSTLKIQPAKLEDSAVYLCASSLVWGTDTQYFGPGTRLTVL.

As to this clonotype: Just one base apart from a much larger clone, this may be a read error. CDR3: CASSLKGGQSCEQYF. CDR3 sequence (DNA): TGTGCCAGCAGTTTAAAGGGGGGACAGTCGTGCGAGCAGTACTTC. The chain combines TRBV12-3 or TRBV12-4 with TRBJ2-7, with D perhaps matching TRBD1 (7 bases). Trimming left V 2 bases short and J 6 bases short, with 17 bases between. This CDR3 is 15 amino acids long.

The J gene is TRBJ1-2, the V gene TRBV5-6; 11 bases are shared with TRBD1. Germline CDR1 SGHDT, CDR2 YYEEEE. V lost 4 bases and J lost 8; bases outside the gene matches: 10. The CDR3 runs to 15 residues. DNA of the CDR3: TGTGCCAGCAGCGCCGGGACAGGGGGTCGGGAAGGCTACACCTTC. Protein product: CASSAGTGGREGYTF.

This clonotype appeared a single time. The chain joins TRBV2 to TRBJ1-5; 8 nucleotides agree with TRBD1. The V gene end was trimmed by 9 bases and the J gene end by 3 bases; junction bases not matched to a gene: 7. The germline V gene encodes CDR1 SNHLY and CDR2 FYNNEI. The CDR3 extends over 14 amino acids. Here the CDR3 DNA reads TGTGCCAGTAAACAGGGGGAAGACAATCAGCCCCAGCATTTT. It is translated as CASKQGEDNQPQHF.

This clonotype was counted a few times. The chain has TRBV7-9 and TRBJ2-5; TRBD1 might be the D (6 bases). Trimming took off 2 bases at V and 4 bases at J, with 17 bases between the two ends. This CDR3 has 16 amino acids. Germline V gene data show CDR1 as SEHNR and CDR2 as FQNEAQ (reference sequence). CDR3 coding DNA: TGTGCCAGCAGCTTAAATCGCAGGGGCCGGTTAGAGACCCAGTACTTC. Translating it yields CASSLNRRGRLETQYF.

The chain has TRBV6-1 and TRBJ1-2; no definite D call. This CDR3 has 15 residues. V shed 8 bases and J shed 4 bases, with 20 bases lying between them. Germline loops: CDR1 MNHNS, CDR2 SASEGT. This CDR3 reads CASRLAPVLGYGYTF. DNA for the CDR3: TGTGCCAGCCGTCTCGCCCCGGTGCTTGGCTATGGCTACACCTTC.

CDR3 region: CSVDYRAAETQYF. The CDR3 DNA sequence: TGCAGCGTTGACTATCGAGCTGCCGAGACCCAGTACTTC. The chain is built from TRBV29-1 and TRBJ2-5; D uncertain. This CDR3 is built from 13 residues. CDR1 is SQVTM and CDR2 is ANQGSEA in the germline V gene. Deletions cut 3 bases from V and 5 bases from J, with 13 bases between.

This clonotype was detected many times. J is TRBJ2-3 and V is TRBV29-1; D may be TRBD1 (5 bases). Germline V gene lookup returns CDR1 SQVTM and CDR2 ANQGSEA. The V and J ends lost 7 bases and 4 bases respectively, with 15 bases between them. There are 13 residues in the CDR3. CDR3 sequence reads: CSGLSGPADTQYF. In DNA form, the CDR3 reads TGCAGCGGGTTGTCAGGGCCGGCAGATACGCAGTATTTT.